A selection of T cell receptor beta chains follows, all from one sample in a study of identifying expanded T cells in peripheral blood. Profiled with immunoSEQ multiplex PCR; TCRdb holds only in-frame clones, not every one. The sample records about 120,000 clones, roughly 84% being singletons. The sample comprised blood. These receptors were collected from a person aged 18 to 70 in good health. The conserved cysteine and the conserved F or W are not part of the CDR3 here. Fields, in order: V gene, J gene, D gene, clone size, CDR3 protein. D genes are given only for firm matches. Size is omitted from some rows. Given values are once, few, many or a class for expanded clones.

v_call: TRBV2; j_call: TRBJ1-1; d_call: NA; clone_size: NA; cdr3_aa: ASSEAAAYTEAF
v_call: TRBV6-1; j_call: TRBJ1-2; d_call: NA; clone_size: NA; cdr3_aa: ASVEGGTNYGYT
v_call: TRBV19; j_call: TRBJ2-5; d_call: TRBD2; clone_size: NA; cdr3_aa: ASSIGGLAGGQETQY
v_call: TRBV12-1; j_call: TRBJ2-7; d_call: NA; clone_size: NA; cdr3_aa: ASSSPRGSSYEQY
v_call: TRBV5-1; j_call: TRBJ2-7; d_call: TRBD1; clone_size: once; cdr3_aa: ASSLVPTGVYEQY
v_call: TRBV27; j_call: TRBJ1-5; d_call: NA; clone_size: NA; cdr3_aa: ASRKQTGRPQH
v_call: TRBV29-1; j_call: TRBJ2-2; d_call: NA; clone_size: NA; cdr3_aa: SVAGVNRNTGELF
v_call: TRBV19; j_call: TRBJ1-1; d_call: NA; clone_size: NA; cdr3_aa: ASSISGNTEAF
v_call: TRBV20-1; j_call: TRBJ1-1; d_call: NA; clone_size: NA; cdr3_aa: SLRTTEAF
v_call: TRBV5-6; j_call: TRBJ2-7; d_call: NA; clone_size: NA; cdr3_aa: ASSPGIGYEQY
v_call: TRBV7-2; j_call: TRBJ1-3; d_call: NA; clone_size: NA; cdr3_aa: ASSFVAESGNTIY
v_call: TRBV10-3; j_call: TRBJ1-2; d_call: NA; clone_size: NA; cdr3_aa: ATLQENYGYT
v_call: TRBV2; j_call: TRBJ2-5; d_call: TRBD2; clone_size: NA; cdr3_aa: ASSGLAGETQY
v_call: TRBV30; j_call: TRBJ1-1; d_call: NA; clone_size: few; cdr3_aa: AWSVNGNTEAF
v_call: TRBV7-9; j_call: TRBJ1-5; d_call: NA; clone_size: once; cdr3_aa: ASSASGTLRGNQPQH
v_call: TRBV18; j_call: TRBJ1-3; d_call: TRBD1; clone_size: once; cdr3_aa: ASSPPGQANTIY
v_call: TRBV4-3; j_call: TRBJ1-2; d_call: NA; clone_size: NA; cdr3_aa: ASSQASNLDYGYT
v_call: TRBV11-2; j_call: TRBJ2-6; d_call: TRBD1; clone_size: NA; cdr3_aa: ASSGQAFSSGANVLT